This T cell receptor beta chain was captured in a study of T cell responses to AZD1222 COVID-19 vaccine. Study-level information: It was second doses at about 4 or about 12 weeks that were pooled.

Study conclusions and caveats: With two AZD1222 doses given, Spike-specific TCR breadth and depth both rose. Dominant at 160-218 and 743-854, vaccine-associated CD4 TCRs also spanned spike. Most donors were white British and more were female, and clonal diversity was possibly underestimated.

Using immunoSEQ multiplex PCR, the repertoire was profiled, and TCRdb retains in-frame clones only, with some absent. Found here are over 85,000 clones, around 80% of them singletons; the top ten hold around 4.6%. Trimming shortened V by 4 bases and J by 5 bases, and 18 bases separated the two germline ends. The CDR3 runs 16 residues. Germline loops: CDR1 MNHEY, CDR2 SVGAGI. Note on this clone: Its matching antigen is unknown.

The starting material was peripheral blood, obtained on day 0 of AZD1222 vaccination. The V call is TRBV6-5, the J call TRBJ1-5; possible D gene TRBD1, 5 bases. This TCR came from an adult in good health. The CDR3 DNA reads as TGTGCCAGCAGTTCCGGGGCGGGGATCGGAGATCAGCCCCAGCATTTT. It specifies CASSSGAGIGDQPQHF.